This is a list of T cell receptor beta chains from one sample in a study of cytomegalovirus exposure and HLA in healthy donors. The assay was immunoSEQ multiplex PCR, and TCRdb's table has in-frame clones only and misses some. Here the sample spans over 120,000 clones, around 74% being singletons. The sequenced sample consisted of PBMCs. These receptors came from a man between 18 and 35 years old in good health and CMV-seropositive. Both conserved end residues are part of each CDR3. The order of the fields is V gene, J gene, clone size, D gene, CDR3 DNA, CDR3 protein. A D gene is named only where the DNA matches it firmly. Part of the rows lack a size; the others show once, few, many or a class for expanded clones.

V gene: TRBV6-6
J gene: TRBJ1-3
clone size: -
D gene: -
CDR3 DNA: TGTGCCAGCAGTGCGGGGATCTCTGGAAACACCATATATTTT
CDR3 protein: CASSAGISGNTIYF

V gene: TRBV19
J gene: TRBJ1-1
clone size: few
D gene: -
CDR3 DNA: TGTGCCAGTAGTCGGGGGACTGAAGCTTTCTTT
CDR3 protein: CASSRGTEAFF

V gene: TRBV28
J gene: TRBJ2-2
clone size: -
D gene: TRBD2
CDR3 DNA: TGTGCCAGCATTCGGGAGGTTAACACCGGGGAGCTGTTTTTT
CDR3 protein: CASIREVNTGELFF

V gene: TRBV9
J gene: TRBJ2-3
clone size: -
D gene: -
CDR3 DNA: TGTGCCAGCAGCGTACAGTCCACCCAGGCAGATACGCAGTATTTT
CDR3 protein: CASSVQSTQADTQYF

V gene: TRBV7-8
J gene: TRBJ2-7
clone size: few
D gene: -
CDR3 DNA: TGTGCCAGCAGCCGACTCCTTAAGGAGCAGTACTTC
CDR3 protein: CASSRLLKEQYF

V gene: TRBV15
J gene: TRBJ2-1
clone size: -
D gene: TRBD2
CDR3 DNA: TGTGCCACCAGGGAGGTCCCAGCGGGAGGCTACAATGAGCAGTTCTTC
CDR3 protein: CATREVPAGGYNEQFF

V gene: TRBV7-7
J gene: TRBJ2-7
clone size: -
D gene: -
CDR3 DNA: TGTGCTAGCAGCTTTGAAGGGGCCTCCTACGAGCAGTACTTC
CDR3 protein: CASSFEGASYEQYF

V gene: TRBV29-1
J gene: TRBJ1-1
clone size: -
D gene: TRBD1
CDR3 DNA: TGCAGCGTTGACAGTGAACAGGGGGCGCGGGGAGGGAACACTGAAGCTTTCTTT
CDR3 protein: CSVDSEQGARGGNTEAFF

V gene: TRBV5-6
J gene: TRBJ1-5
clone size: once
D gene: TRBD1
CDR3 DNA: TGTGCCAGCAGCTTGCGTCCCGGACAGGGCGATCAGCCCCAGCATTTT
CDR3 protein: CASSLRPGQGDQPQHF

V gene: TRBV18
J gene: TRBJ2-7
clone size: -
D gene: -
CDR3 DNA: TGTGCCAGCTCACCTGGGGCAGACCCTTCCTACGAGCAGTACTTC
CDR3 protein: CASSPGADPSYEQYF

V gene: TRBV4-1
J gene: TRBJ2-2
clone size: -
D gene: TRBD1
CDR3 DNA: TGCGCCAGCAGTGGGACAGCGAACACCGGGGAGCTGTTTTTT
CDR3 protein: CASSGTANTGELFF

V gene: TRBV2
J gene: TRBJ2-2
clone size: -
D gene: -
CDR3 DNA: TGTGCCAGCAGTGAAGTGGGGGGGCTGGTCACCGGGGAGCTGTTTTTT
CDR3 protein: CASSEVGGLVTGELFF

V gene: TRBV6-4
J gene: TRBJ2-1
clone size: -
D gene: TRBD2
CDR3 DNA: TGTGCCAGCAGCACTAGCGGGGGGGGGTACAATGAGCAGTTCTTC
CDR3 protein: CASSTSGGGYNEQFF

V gene: TRBV19
J gene: TRBJ1-2
clone size: -
D gene: -
CDR3 DNA: TGTGCCAGTAGTATAGTTTTTGGCAGTATCTATGGCTACACCTTC
CDR3 protein: CASSIVFGSIYGYTF

V gene: TRBV6-5
J gene: TRBJ2-3
clone size: -
D gene: TRBD2
CDR3 DNA: TGTGCCAGCAGCTCCGGGACTACCACCCATACGCAGTATTTT
CDR3 protein: CASSSGTTTHTQYF

V gene: TRBV2
J gene: TRBJ1-2
clone size: -
D gene: -
CDR3 DNA: TGTGCCAGCAGTGAAGCGCTCCGAGGTGCTGGCTACACCTTC
CDR3 protein: CASSEALRGAGYTF

V gene: TRBV7-2
J gene: TRBJ2-5
clone size: -
D gene: TRBD2
CDR3 DNA: TGTGCCAGCACCCTGGGGCTAGCGGTCCAAGAGACCCAGTACTTC
CDR3 protein: CASTLGLAVQETQYF

V gene: TRBV2
J gene: TRBJ2-7
clone size: -
D gene: TRBD1
CDR3 DNA: TGTGCCAGCAGCACCGGGACAGGGGGACTATACGAGCAGTACTTC
CDR3 protein: CASSTGTGGLYEQYF

V gene: TRBV6-6
J gene: TRBJ1-2
clone size: few
D gene: -
CDR3 DNA: TGTGCCAGCAGTTACGGCAGTTCTAACTATGGCTACACCTTC
CDR3 protein: CASSYGSSNYGYTF

V gene: TRBV6-1
J gene: TRBJ2-7
clone size: -
D gene: -
CDR3 DNA: TGTGCCATTGTGAAAGAGCCCGAGCAGTACTTC
CDR3 protein: CAIVKEPEQYF

V gene: TRBV27
J gene: TRBJ2-1
clone size: -
D gene: -
CDR3 DNA: TGTGCCAGCAGTTCATCTGAGGGTTTAGGGTACAATGAGCAGTTCTTC
CDR3 protein: CASSSSEGLGYNEQFF

V gene: TRBV7-3
J gene: TRBJ2-7
clone size: -
D gene: TRBD2
CDR3 DNA: TGTGCCAGCAGCCTATCCGGGACTAGCGGGATCTACGAGCAGTACTTC
CDR3 protein: CASSLSGTSGIYEQYF

V gene: TRBV28
J gene: TRBJ2-5
clone size: -
D gene: -
CDR3 DNA: TGTGCCAGTCGACAGGCCCAAGAGACCCAGTACTTC
CDR3 protein: CASRQAQETQYF

V gene: TRBV18
J gene: TRBJ2-3
clone size: -
D gene: TRBD1
CDR3 DNA: TGTGCCAGCTCACCTTCGGGGACAGGGGCGATCACAGATACGCAGTATTTT
CDR3 protein: CASSPSGTGAITDTQYF

V gene: TRBV5-4
J gene: TRBJ2-7
clone size: -
D gene: TRBD2
CDR3 DNA: TGTGCCAGCAGCTTGACGGGGGGGAAGGGTGAGCAGTACTTC
CDR3 protein: CASSLTGGKGEQYF

V gene: TRBV2
J gene: TRBJ2-3
clone size: few
D gene: -
CDR3 DNA: TGTGCCAGCGCAGGTCGCACAGATACGCAGTATTTT
CDR3 protein: CASAGRTDTQYF

V gene: TRBV5-1
J gene: TRBJ2-2
clone size: -
D gene: TRBD2
CDR3 DNA: TGCGCCACAACTCGGACTAGCGGGAGCCCTGGCGGGGAGCTGTTTTTT
CDR3 protein: CATTRTSGSPGGELFF

V gene: TRBV9
J gene: TRBJ2-5
clone size: -
D gene: TRBD1
CDR3 DNA: TGTGCCAGCAGCGTAAGAGGACAGGGAGGTTTGGAGACCCAGTACTTC
CDR3 protein: CASSVRGQGGLETQYF

V gene: TRBV6-1
J gene: TRBJ2-7
clone size: once
D gene: TRBD1
CDR3 DNA: TGTGCCAGCAGCGAGGGACAGATCTACGAGCAGTACTTC
CDR3 protein: CASSEGQIYEQYF

V gene: TRBV4-3
J gene: TRBJ2-2
clone size: once
D gene: TRBD2
CDR3 DNA: TGCGCCAGCAGCCAAGTAGAGGGAGGGCCAAGGAACACCGGGGAGCTGTTTTTT
CDR3 protein: CASSQVEGGPRNTGELFF

V gene: TRBV4-2
J gene: TRBJ1-2
clone size: -
D gene: -
CDR3 DNA: TGTGCCAGCAGCCTACCGGGGGGCCTCGACTATGGCTACACCTTC
CDR3 protein: CASSLPGGLDYGYTF

V gene: TRBV2
J gene: TRBJ2-7
clone size: few
D gene: TRBD1
CDR3 DNA: TGTGCCAGCAGTGCCCGACAGGGATCGTACGAGCAGTACTTC
CDR3 protein: CASSARQGSYEQYF

V gene: TRBV7-8
J gene: TRBJ1-5
clone size: few
D gene: -
CDR3 DNA: TGTGCCAGCAGCTTAGATGGGCATAGCAATCAGCCCCAGCATTTT
CDR3 protein: CASSLDGHSNQPQHF

V gene: TRBV29-1
J gene: TRBJ1-4
clone size: -
D gene: -
CDR3 DNA: TGCAGCGTTGACTCGCGGGGGGCAGACGAAAAACTGTTTTTT
CDR3 protein: CSVDSRGADEKLFF

V gene: TRBV7-2
J gene: TRBJ2-2
clone size: -
D gene: -
CDR3 DNA: TGTGCCAGCAGCCCCTTAGCCCGGGGAAACGGCGGGGAGCTGTTTTTT
CDR3 protein: CASSPLARGNGGELFF

V gene: TRBV5-1
J gene: TRBJ2-5
clone size: -
D gene: -
CDR3 DNA: TGCGCCAGCAGCTCGACACATGGTATTGATGAGACCCAGTACTTC
CDR3 protein: CASSSTHGIDETQYF

V gene: TRBV4-1
J gene: TRBJ1-2
clone size: -
D gene: TRBD1
CDR3 DNA: TGCGCCAGCAGCCAACAGGACAGGATGATTCACTACACCTTC
CDR3 protein: CASSQQDRMIHYTF

V gene: TRBV13
J gene: TRBJ2-1
clone size: -
D gene: TRBD2
CDR3 DNA: TGTGCCAGCAGCTATTGGACTAGCGGGAGTAGGGGTGAGCAGTTCTTC
CDR3 protein: CASSYWTSGSRGEQFF

V gene: TRBV27
J gene: TRBJ2-2
clone size: few
D gene: TRBD1
CDR3 DNA: TGTGCCAGCAGTTTCGCGGGACAGGGGTTTACCGGGGAGCTGTTTTTT
CDR3 protein: CASSFAGQGFTGELFF

V gene: TRBV7-2
J gene: TRBJ1-6
clone size: few
D gene: TRBD1
CDR3 DNA: TGTGCCAGCAGCTTGGGACAGCTTCATAATTCACCCCTCCACTTT
CDR3 protein: CASSLGQLHNSPLHF

V gene: TRBV10-1
J gene: TRBJ2-1
clone size: -
D gene: -
CDR3 DNA: TGCGCCAGCAGTGCAGGGTCCTACAATGAGCAGTTCTTC
CDR3 protein: CASSAGSYNEQFF

V gene: TRBV25-1
J gene: TRBJ1-5
clone size: -
D gene: -
CDR3 DNA: TGTGCCAGCAGTGACTGGCCTTACGATCAGCCCCAGCATTTT
CDR3 protein: CASSDWPYDQPQHF

V gene: TRBV5-6
J gene: TRBJ2-7
clone size: -
D gene: -
CDR3 DNA: TGTGCCAGCAGCCCTGGACAGTCCTACGAGCAGTACTTC
CDR3 protein: CASSPGQSYEQYF

V gene: TRBV7-9
J gene: TRBJ2-1
clone size: -
D gene: TRBD2
CDR3 DNA: TGTGCCAGCAGCTTATTCACTAGCGGGGTGTGGGATGAGCAGTTCTTC
CDR3 protein: CASSLFTSGVWDEQFF

V gene: TRBV29-1
J gene: TRBJ2-7
clone size: -
D gene: -
CDR3 DNA: TGCAGCGTTGATTCACAGGGTAGTACCGAGCAGTACTTC
CDR3 protein: CSVDSQGSTEQYF